Listed below are T cell receptor beta chains from one sample, sequenced in a study of T cell changes during pregnancy in multiple sclerosis. TCRdb keeps only in-frame clones here, not all; method: immunoSEQ multiplex PCR. The data contain around 60,000 clones, about 89% of them singletons. This material consisted of CD4+ T cells from peripheral blood mononuclear cells, taken after pregnancy. The receptors here all came from a female donor in good health, enrolled as a control in a pregnancy study. The CDR3 runs from the conserved cysteine through the conserved F or W. The order of the fields is D gene, J gene, V gene, CDR3 protein. D genes are given only for firm matches.

d_gene: NA; j_gene: TRBJ1-6; v_gene: TRBV7-2; CDR3aa: CASSLSGDSYNSPLHF
d_gene: NA; j_gene: TRBJ1-4; v_gene: TRBV28; CDR3aa: CASSLRGPNEKLFF
d_gene: TRBD1; j_gene: TRBJ1-1; v_gene: TRBV5-1; CDR3aa: CASSPNRGQGRKNTEAFF
d_gene: NA; j_gene: TRBJ1-6; v_gene: TRBV7-2; CDR3aa: CASSRNGREASYNSPLHF
d_gene: TRBD1; j_gene: TRBJ2-3; v_gene: TRBV2; CDR3aa: CASRARTGNADTQYF
d_gene: NA; j_gene: TRBJ2-1; v_gene: TRBV5-1; CDR3aa: CASMSSTGPHYNEQFF
d_gene: TRBD1; j_gene: TRBJ1-4; v_gene: TRBV7-9; CDR3aa: CASSPPSDRRLNEKLFF
d_gene: NA; j_gene: TRBJ2-2; v_gene: TRBV7-2; CDR3aa: CASSDDRPNTGELFF
d_gene: NA; j_gene: TRBJ1-4; v_gene: TRBV6-4; CDR3aa: CASISRDTHEKLFF
d_gene: NA; j_gene: TRBJ1-3; v_gene: TRBV18; CDR3aa: CASSPLAQNSGNTIYF
d_gene: TRBD2; j_gene: TRBJ2-7; v_gene: TRBV4-3; CDR3aa: CASSQRTSSYEQYF
d_gene: NA; j_gene: TRBJ1-2; v_gene: TRBV6-5; CDR3aa: CASSYSRGYGYTF
d_gene: NA; j_gene: TRBJ1-5; v_gene: TRBV27; CDR3aa: CASSFSANQPQHF
d_gene: TRBD1; j_gene: TRBJ1-1; v_gene: TRBV7-8; CDR3aa: CASSPRGRYLAFF
d_gene: NA; j_gene: TRBJ2-1; v_gene: TRBV4-3; CDR3aa: CASSPGISSYNEQFF
d_gene: TRBD1; j_gene: TRBJ2-5; v_gene: TRBV19; CDR3aa: CASRGDRETQYF
d_gene: TRBD1; j_gene: TRBJ1-5; v_gene: TRBV4-1; CDR3aa: CASSQEGGQGRNQPQHF
d_gene: NA; j_gene: TRBJ1-1; v_gene: TRBV11-2; CDR3aa: CASSLAYTEAFF
d_gene: TRBD2; j_gene: NA; v_gene: TRBV6-5; CDR3aa: CASRQLAGGYEQYF
d_gene: TRBD1; j_gene: TRBJ2-2; v_gene: TRBV19; CDR3aa: CASSISPDRGNTGELFF
d_gene: TRBD1; j_gene: TRBJ2-1; v_gene: TRBV30; CDR3aa: CAWSAIPGQTIWSGNEQFF
d_gene: TRBD1; j_gene: TRBJ2-1; v_gene: TRBV7-7; CDR3aa: CASSRTGTGRSQFF
d_gene: TRBD2; j_gene: TRBJ2-2; v_gene: TRBV19; CDR3aa: CASSYGGSAGELFF